Sequencing of this T cell receptor (beta chain) was carried out in a study of blood T cells in healthy people across ages. Points from the study as a whole: Because donor CMV status was unknown, expanded clonotype changes were possibly confounded. Per million T cells, TCR beta diversity dropped about linearly as age rose.

The CDR3 is made up of 16 amino acids. The ends were cut back, 2 bases at V and 0 bases at J, with 14 bases in the middle. Germline lookup yields CDR1 LGHDT and CDR2 YNNKEL (reference sequence). This clonotype was seen a few times. Its antigen is as yet unknown. Peripheral blood, roughly 9.3 milliliters per donor, was collected. The authors ran a second PCR of about 7 to 11 cycles using a sample-barcoded 5' primer and a J-beta primer mix. No fewer than 3 million CDR3-containing paired-end reads came from each sample. TCRdb reprocessed the 5' RACE reads with MiXCR, giving one entry per CDR3 protein. The top ten hold about 4.1% of the sample, which has 1,500,000 or so distinct CDR3 sequences, about 45% seen once.

The chain combines TRBV3-1 with TRBJ2-7; unclear D gene. The sample comprised blood. The sequence derives from a woman younger than 35 in good health. The CDR3 region is CASSQLSSLSSYEQYF. CDR3 sequence (DNA): TGTGCCAGCAGCCAATTGTCCAGCTTAAGCTCCTACGAGCAGTACTTC.